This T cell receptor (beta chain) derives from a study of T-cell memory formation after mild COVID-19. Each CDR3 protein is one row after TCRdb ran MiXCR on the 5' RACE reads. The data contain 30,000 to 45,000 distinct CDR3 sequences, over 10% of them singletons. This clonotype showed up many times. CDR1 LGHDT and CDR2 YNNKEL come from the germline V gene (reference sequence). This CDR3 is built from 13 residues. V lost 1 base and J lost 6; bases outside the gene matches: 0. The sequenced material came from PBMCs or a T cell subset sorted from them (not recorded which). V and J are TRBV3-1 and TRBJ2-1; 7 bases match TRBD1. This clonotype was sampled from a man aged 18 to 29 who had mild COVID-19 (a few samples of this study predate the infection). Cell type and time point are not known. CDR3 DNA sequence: TGTGCCAGCAGCCAAGCAGGGGGCAATGAGCAGTTCTTC. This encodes CASSQAGGNEQFF.